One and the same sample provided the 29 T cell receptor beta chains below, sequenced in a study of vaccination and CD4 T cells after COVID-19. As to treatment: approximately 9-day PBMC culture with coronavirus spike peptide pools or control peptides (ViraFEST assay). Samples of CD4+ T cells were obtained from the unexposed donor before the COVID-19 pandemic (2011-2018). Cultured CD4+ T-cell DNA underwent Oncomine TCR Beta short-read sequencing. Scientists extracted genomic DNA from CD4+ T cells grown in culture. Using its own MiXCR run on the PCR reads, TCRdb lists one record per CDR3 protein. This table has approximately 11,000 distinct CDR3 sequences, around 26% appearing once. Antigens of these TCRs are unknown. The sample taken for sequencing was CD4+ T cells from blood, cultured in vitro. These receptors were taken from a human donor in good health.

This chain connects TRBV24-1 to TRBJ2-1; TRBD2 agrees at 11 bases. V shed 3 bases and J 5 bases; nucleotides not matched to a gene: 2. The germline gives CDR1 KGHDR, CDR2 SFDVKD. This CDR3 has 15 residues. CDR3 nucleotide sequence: TGTGCCACCAGTGATGTGGGACTAGCGGACAATGAGCAGTTCTTC. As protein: CATSDVGLADNEQFF.

CDR3 in DNA: TGTGCCAGCAGTTTATATCCACAGGCCCAGCATTTT. Protein: CASSLYPQAQHF. This chain connects TRBV28 to TRBJ1-5; TRBD1 is a possible D gene (5 bases). V lost 1 base, J lost 11 bases, and 9 bases lay in between. This CDR3 is 12 amino acids long. Germline-derived CDR1 and CDR2 are MDHEN and SYDVKM.

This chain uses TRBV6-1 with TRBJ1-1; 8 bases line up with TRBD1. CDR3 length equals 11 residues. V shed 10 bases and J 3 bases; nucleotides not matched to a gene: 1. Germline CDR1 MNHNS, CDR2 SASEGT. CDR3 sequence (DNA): TGTGCCACAGGGGGCTACACTGAAGCTTTCTTT. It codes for CATGGYTEAFF.

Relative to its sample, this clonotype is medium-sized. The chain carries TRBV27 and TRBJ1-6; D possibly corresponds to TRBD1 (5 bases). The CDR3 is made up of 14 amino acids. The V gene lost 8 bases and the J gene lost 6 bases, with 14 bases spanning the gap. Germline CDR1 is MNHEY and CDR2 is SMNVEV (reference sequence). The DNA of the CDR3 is TGTGCCAGCGGCCCCAGGGTTCGTAATTCACCCCTCCACTTT. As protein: CASGPRVRNSPLHF.

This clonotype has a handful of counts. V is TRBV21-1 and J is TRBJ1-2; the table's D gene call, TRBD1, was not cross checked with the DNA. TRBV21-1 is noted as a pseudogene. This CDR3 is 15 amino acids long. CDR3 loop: CASSKINRSNYGYTF. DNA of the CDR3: TGTGCCAGCAGCAAGATAAACAGGAGTAACTATGGCTACACCTTC.

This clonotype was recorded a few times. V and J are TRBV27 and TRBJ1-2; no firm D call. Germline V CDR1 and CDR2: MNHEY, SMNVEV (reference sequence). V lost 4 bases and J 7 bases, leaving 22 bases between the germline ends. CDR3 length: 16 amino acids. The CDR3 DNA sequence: TGTGCCAGCAGTTCCCTCCTGACAAGGTTGTTTAGTGGCTACACCTTC. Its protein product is CASSSLLTRLFSGYTF.

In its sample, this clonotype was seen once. CDR3 nucleotides: TGTGCCAGCAGTTCTAACAGGGGGCGGGCTGGGGCCAACGTCCTGACTTTC. Amino acids: CASSSNRGRAGANVLTF. The chain carries TRBV28 and TRBJ2-6, with TRBD1 matching over 9 bases. Trimming took 4 bases from V and 2 from J; bases not matched to a gene: 6. The CDR3 loop spans 17 amino acids. Germline V lookup: CDR1 MDHEN, CDR2 SYDVKM.

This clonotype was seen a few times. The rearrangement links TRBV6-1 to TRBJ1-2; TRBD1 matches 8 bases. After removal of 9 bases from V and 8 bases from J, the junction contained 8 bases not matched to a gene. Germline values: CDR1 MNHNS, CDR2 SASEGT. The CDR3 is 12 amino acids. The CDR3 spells CASAQGARGYTF. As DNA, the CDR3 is TGTGCCAGTGCCCAGGGGGCGCGAGGCTACACCTTC.

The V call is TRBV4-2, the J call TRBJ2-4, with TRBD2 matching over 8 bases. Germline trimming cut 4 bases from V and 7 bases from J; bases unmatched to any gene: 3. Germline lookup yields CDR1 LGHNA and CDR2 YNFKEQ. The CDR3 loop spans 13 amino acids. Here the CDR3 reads CASSPPGGNIQYF. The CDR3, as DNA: TGTGCCAGCAGCCCCCCGGGGGGGAACATTCAGTACTTC.

CDR3 DNA: TGCAGCGTTGAACAGGTCACAGATACGCAGTATTTT. Its translation is CSVEQVTDTQYF. This sequence joins TRBV29-1 and TRBJ2-3; D is undetermined. V was shortened by 2 bases and J by 2 bases, with 5 bases between the two germline ends. Germline-derived CDR1 and CDR2 are SQVTM and ANQGSEA. The CDR3 consists of 12 residues.

This chain's CDR3 is CSARDWATSSYEQYF. The CDR3 DNA reads as TGCAGTGCTAGAGACTGGGCGACGAGCTCCTACGAGCAGTACTTC. This chain joins TRBV20-1 and TRBJ2-7; D gene uncertain. Germline values: CDR1 DFQATT, CDR2 SNEGSKA (reference sequence). The CDR3 totals 15 residues. The V end was cut by 0 bases, the J end by 0 bases, with 12 bases between.

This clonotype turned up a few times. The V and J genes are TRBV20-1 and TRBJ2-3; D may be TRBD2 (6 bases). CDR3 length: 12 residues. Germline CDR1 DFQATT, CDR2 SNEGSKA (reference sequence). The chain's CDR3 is CRGGEDADTQYF. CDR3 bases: TGCAGGGGGGGAGAGGATGCAGATACGCAGTATTTT.

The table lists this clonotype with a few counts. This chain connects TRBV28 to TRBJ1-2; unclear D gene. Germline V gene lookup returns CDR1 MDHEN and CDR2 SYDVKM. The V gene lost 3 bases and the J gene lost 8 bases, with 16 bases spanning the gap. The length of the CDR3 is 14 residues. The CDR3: CASSLSGRPAGYTF. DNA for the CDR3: TGTGCCAGCAGTTTGTCCGGCAGGCCGGCCGGCTACACCTTC.

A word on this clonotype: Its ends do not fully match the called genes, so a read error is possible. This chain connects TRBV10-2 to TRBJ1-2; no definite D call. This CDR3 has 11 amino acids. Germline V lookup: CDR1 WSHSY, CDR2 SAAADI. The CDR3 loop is CASGDSYGYTF. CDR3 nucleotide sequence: TGCGCCAGCGGTGATAGCTATGGCTACACCTTC.

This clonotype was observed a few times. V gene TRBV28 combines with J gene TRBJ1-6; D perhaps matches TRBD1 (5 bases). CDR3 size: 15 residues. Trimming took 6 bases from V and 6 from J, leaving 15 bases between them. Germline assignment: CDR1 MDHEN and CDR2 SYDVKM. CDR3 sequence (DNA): TGTGCCAGCAGAGCGGGAGGGGTTCGTAATTCACCCCTCCACTTT. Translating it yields CASRAGGVRNSPLHF.

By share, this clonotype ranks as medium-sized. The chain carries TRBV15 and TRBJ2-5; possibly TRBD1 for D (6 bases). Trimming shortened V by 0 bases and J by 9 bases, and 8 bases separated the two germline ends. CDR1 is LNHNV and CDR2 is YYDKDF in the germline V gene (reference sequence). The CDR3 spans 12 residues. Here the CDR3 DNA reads TGTGCCACCAGCAGAGATACAGGGCCCCAGTACTTC. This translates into CATSRDTGPQYF.

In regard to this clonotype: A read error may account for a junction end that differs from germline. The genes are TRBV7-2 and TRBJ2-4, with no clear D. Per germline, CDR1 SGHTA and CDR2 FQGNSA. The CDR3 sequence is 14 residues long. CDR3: CASTNRVEQNIRYF. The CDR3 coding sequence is TGTGCCAGCACCAACCGGGTGGAACAAAACATTCGGTACTTC.

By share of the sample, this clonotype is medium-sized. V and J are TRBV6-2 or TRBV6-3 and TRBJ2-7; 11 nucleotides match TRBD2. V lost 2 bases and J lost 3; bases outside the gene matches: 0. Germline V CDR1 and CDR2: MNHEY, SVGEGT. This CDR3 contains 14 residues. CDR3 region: CASSYGTSGYEQYF. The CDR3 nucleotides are TGTGCCAGCAGTTACGGGACTAGCGGCTACGAGCAGTACTTC.

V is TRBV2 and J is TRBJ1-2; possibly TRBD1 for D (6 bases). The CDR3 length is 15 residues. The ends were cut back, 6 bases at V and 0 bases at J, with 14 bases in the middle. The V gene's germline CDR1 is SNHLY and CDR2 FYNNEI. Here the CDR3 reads CASREQGPSNYGYTF. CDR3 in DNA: TGTGCCAGCAGAGAACAGGGCCCTTCTAACTATGGCTACACCTTC. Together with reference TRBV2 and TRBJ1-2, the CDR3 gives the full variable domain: EPEVTQTPSHQVTQMGQEVILRCVPISNHLYFYWYRQILGQKVEFLVSFYNNEISEKSEIFDDQFSVERPDGSNFTLKIRSTKLEDSAMYFCASREQGPSNYGYTFGSGTRLTVV.

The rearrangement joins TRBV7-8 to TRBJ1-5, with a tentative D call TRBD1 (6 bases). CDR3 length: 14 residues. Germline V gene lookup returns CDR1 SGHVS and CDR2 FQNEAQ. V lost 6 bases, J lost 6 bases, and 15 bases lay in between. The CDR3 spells CASRTGQPGQPQHF. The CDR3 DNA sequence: TGTGCCAGCAGGACCGGACAGCCGGGTCAGCCCCAGCATTTT.

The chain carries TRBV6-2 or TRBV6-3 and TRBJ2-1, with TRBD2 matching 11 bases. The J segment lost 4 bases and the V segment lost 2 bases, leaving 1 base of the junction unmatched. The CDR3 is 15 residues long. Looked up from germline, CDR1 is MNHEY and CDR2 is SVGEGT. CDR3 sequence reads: CASSYGTSGYNEQFF. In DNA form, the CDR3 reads TGTGCCAGCAGTTACGGGACTAGCGGTTACAATGAGCAGTTCTTC.

The CDR3: CASSFESYNEQFF. CDR3 nucleotides: TGTGCCAGCAGTTTCGAGAGCTACAATGAGCAGTTCTTC. This rearrangement joins TRBV6-2 or TRBV6-3 to TRBJ2-1, with D uncertain. The length of the CDR3 is 13 residues. Germline assignment: CDR1 MNHEY and CDR2 SVGEGT. Trimming took 4 bases from V and 3 from J, leaving 7 bases between them.

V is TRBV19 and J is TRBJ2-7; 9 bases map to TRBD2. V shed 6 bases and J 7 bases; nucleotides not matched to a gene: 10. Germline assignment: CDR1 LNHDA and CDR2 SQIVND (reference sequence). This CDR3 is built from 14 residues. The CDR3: CASRNRLAGNEQYF. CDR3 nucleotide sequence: TGTGCCAGTAGAAATAGGCTAGCGGGAAATGAGCAGTACTTC.

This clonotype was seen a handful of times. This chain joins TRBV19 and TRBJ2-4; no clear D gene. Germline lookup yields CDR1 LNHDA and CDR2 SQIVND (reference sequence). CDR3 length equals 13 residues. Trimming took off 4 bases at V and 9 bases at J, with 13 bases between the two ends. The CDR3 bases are TGTGCCAGTAGTAGGACCCTCAGCCGCATTCAGTACTTC. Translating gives CASSRTLSRIQYF.

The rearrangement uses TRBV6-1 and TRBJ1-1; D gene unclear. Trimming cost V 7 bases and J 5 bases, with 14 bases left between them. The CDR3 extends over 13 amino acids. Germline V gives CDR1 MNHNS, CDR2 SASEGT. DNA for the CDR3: TGTGCCAGCACTGACTTGATGGGAACTGAAGCTTTCTTT. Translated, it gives CASTDLMGTEAFF.

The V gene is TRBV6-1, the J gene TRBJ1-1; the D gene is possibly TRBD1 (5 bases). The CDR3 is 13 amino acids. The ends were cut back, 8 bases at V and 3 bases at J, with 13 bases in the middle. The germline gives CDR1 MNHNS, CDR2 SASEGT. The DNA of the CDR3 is TGTGCCAGCCAAAGGGGTGTAGACACTGAAGCTTTCTTT. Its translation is CASQRGVDTEAFF.

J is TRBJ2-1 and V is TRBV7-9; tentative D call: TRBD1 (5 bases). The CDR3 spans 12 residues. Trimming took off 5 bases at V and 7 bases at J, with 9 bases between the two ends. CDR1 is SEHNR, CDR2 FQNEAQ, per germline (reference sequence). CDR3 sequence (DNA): TGTGCCAGCAGCCCAGGGATAAATGAGCAGTTCTTC. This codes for CASSPGINEQFF.

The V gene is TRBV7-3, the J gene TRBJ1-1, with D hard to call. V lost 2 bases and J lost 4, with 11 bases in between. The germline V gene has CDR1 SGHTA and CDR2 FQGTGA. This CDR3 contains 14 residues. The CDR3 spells CASSLEGRTTEAFF. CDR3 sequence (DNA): TGTGCCAGCAGCTTAGAAGGGCGGACCACTGAAGCTTTCTTT.

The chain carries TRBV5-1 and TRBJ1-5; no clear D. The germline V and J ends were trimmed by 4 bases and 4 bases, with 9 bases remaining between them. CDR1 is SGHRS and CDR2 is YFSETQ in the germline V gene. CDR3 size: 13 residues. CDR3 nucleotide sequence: TGCGCCAGCAGCCAAATCCCGAATCAGCCCCAGCATTTT. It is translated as CASSQIPNQPQHF. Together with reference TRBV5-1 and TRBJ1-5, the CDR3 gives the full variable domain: KAGVTQTPRYLIKTRGQQVTLSCSPISGHRSVSWYQQTPGQGLQFLFEYFSETQRNKGNFPGRFSGRQFSNSRSEMNVSTLELGDSALYLCASSQIPNQPQHFGDGTRLSIL.